Listed below are T cell receptor beta chains from one sample, sequenced in a study of blood T cell repertoires in COVID-19. Assay: immunoSEQ multiplex PCR; the TCRdb copy retains only in-frame clones and omits some. This sample yields 300,000 or so clones, of which about 91% are seen a single time; just under 7% belongs to the top ten. Material: peripheral blood. The receptors stem from a woman aged 25 to 45 who had recovered from COVID-19. CDR3s include the opening cysteine and the closing phenylalanine or tryptophan. The D gene is left open where the match is weak. Clone size, where shown, is once, few, many, or a class for clones that have expanded.

CDR3nt	CDR3aa	d_gene	j_gene	abundance	v_gene
TGTGCCAGCAGCTTGGAGGGACAGGGGAATTATGGCTACACCTTC	CASSLEGQGNYGYTF	TRBD1	TRBJ1-2	.	TRBV5-8
TGTGCCAGCAGCTTGGACAGAAACACCGGGGAGCTGTTTTTT	CASSLDRNTGELFF	.	TRBJ2-2	few	TRBV5-4
TGTGCCAGCAGTAGGGGACAGGGGCCCTCCTACGAGCAGTACTTC	CASSRGQGPSYEQYF	TRBD1	TRBJ2-7	.	TRBV28
TGTGCCAGCAATCGACAGGTTAATGAAAAACTGTTTTTT	CASNRQVNEKLFF	.	TRBJ1-4	.	TRBV2
TGTGCCAGCAGCACGGGGGGAGACACTGAAGCTTTCTTT	CASSTGGDTEAFF	.	TRBJ1-1	.	TRBV9
TGTGCCACCAGTGACTGGGTTGGAGTCCAAGAGACCCAGTACTTC	CATSDWVGVQETQYF	.	TRBJ2-5	.	TRBV24-1
TGTGCCAGCAGCTTGGAGGGACATTTTAATTCACCCCTCCACTTT	CASSLEGHFNSPLHF	.	TRBJ1-6	few	TRBV5-4
TGTGCCAGCAGCTTACGAGTGGGAGGGAGCTCCTATAATTCACCCCTCCACTTT	CASSLRVGGSSYNSPLHF	.	TRBJ1-6	.	TRBV11-2
TGTGCCAGCAGTTCCGACAGGGCCTCTGGAAACACCATATATTTT	CASSSDRASGNTIYF	TRBD1	TRBJ1-3	once	TRBV28
TGTGCCAGCAGCCTGGACTCACTAGATGGCAATGAGCAGTTCTTC	CASSLDSLDGNEQFF	.	TRBJ2-1	many	TRBV2
TGTGCCAGCAGCCAGGGATGGAGGCTTCCGGACCATGAGCAGTTCTTC	CASSQGWRLPDHEQFF	.	TRBJ2-1	.	TRBV3-1/TRBV3-2
TGTGCCAGCAGGCAGGAGGGTATCGGTGAAGCTTTCTTT	CASRQEGIGEAFF	.	TRBJ1-1	once	TRBV2
TGTGCCAGCAGCCCACGGGACATAAATAATTCACCCCTCCACTTT	CASSPRDINNSPLHF	.	TRBJ1-6	.	TRBV7-9
TGCGCCAGCAGCTACACGGCTAGCGTTGACAATGAGCAGTTCTTC	CASSYTASVDNEQFF	.	TRBJ2-1	.	TRBV5-1
TGTGCCAGCACCAGGACTAGCGGGGGGGCAGGGACCCAGTACTTC	CASTRTSGGAGTQYF	TRBD2	TRBJ2-5	.	TRBV2
TGTGCCAGCAGCTTGCAGTCCGTAGGGGTGGACGAGCAGTACTTC	CASSLQSVGVDEQYF	.	TRBJ2-7	.	TRBV5-4
TGTGCCAGCAGCCTAGCGGGGGGGCTCCAAGAGACCCAGTACTTC	CASSLAGGLQETQYF	TRBD2	TRBJ2-5	.	TRBV5-4
TGCAGCGTTGGGGAGATCTCGAATGAGCAGTTCTTC	CSVGEISNEQFF	.	TRBJ2-1	.	TRBV29-1
TGTGCCAGCAGTGCGGGGGAGAACACCGGGGAGCTGTTTTTT	CASSAGENTGELFF	.	TRBJ2-2	.	TRBV6-4
TGTGCCAGCAGCCCGGGGACAGTCTACGAGCAGTACTTC	CASSPGTVYEQYF	TRBD1	TRBJ2-7	.	TRBV7-9
TGCAGCGTTGCCGGGACAACGAACACCGGGGAGCTGTTTTTT	CSVAGTTNTGELFF	.	TRBJ2-2	once	TRBV29-1
TGTGCCAGCAGCCATCATAGGACAGACTATGGCTACACCTTC	CASSHHRTDYGYTF	.	TRBJ1-2	.	TRBV7-9
TGTGCCAGCAGCTCCCGGACAGGGACCTACGAGCAGTACTTC	CASSSRTGTYEQYF	TRBD1	TRBJ2-7	.	TRBV5-6
TGTGCCAGCAGCTCGACAGGGAGCAATCAGCCCCAGCATTTT	CASSSTGSNQPQHF	TRBD1	TRBJ1-5	.	TRBV7-2
TGTGCCAGCAGGAAGATACAGGGGGCCGGGGATACGCAGTATTTT	CASRKIQGAGDTQYF	TRBD1	TRBJ2-3	once	TRBV2
TGTGCCAGCAGCCCGGGACAGGGACTATCTAATCAGCCCCAGCATTTT	CASSPGQGLSNQPQHF	TRBD1	TRBJ1-5	.	TRBV2
TGTGCCAGCAGCCGGAATTATGACAGTACCACTGAAGCTTTCTTT	CASSRNYDSTTEAFF	.	TRBJ1-1	.	TRBV3-1/TRBV3-2
TGCGCCAGCAGCTTGGGTCAGCTAGCGGGTAACAATGAGCAGTTCTTC	CASSLGQLAGNNEQFF	TRBD2	TRBJ2-1	once	TRBV5-1
TGTGCCAGCAGTGACGCCCGTGGGAGACTGTTTTTT	CASSDARGRLFF	.	TRBJ1-4	.	TRBV6-4
TGTGCCAGCAGTTTAGCGGGGGGGCTTGAGACCCAGTACTTC	CASSLAGGLETQYF	TRBD2	TRBJ2-5	.	TRBV27